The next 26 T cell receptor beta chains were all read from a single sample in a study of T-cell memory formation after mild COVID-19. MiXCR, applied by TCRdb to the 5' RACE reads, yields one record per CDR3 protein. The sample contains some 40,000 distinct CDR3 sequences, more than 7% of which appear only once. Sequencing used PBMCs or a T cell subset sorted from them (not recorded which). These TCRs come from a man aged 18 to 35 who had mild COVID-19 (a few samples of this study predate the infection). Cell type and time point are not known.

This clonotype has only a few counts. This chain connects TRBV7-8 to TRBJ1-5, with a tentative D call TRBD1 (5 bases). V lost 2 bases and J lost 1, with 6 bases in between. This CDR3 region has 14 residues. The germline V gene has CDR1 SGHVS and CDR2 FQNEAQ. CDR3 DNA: TGTGCCAGCAGCTTATGGGGCAGCAATCAGCCCCAGCATTTT. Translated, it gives CASSLWGSNQPQHF. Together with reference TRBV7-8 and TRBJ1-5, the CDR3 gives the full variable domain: GAGVSQSPRYKVAKRGQDVALRCDPISGHVSLFWYQQALGQGPEFLTYFQNEAQLDKSGLPSDRFFAERPEGSVSTLKIQRTQQEDSAVYLCASSLWGSNQPQHFGDGTRLSIL.

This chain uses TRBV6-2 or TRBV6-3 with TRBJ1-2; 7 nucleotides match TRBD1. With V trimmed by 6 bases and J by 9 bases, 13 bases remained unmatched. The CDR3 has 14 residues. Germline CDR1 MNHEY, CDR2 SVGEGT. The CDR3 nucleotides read TGTGCCAGCAGCAGAGACAGGGCAAGTTTGCGCTACACCTTC. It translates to CASSRDRASLRYTF.

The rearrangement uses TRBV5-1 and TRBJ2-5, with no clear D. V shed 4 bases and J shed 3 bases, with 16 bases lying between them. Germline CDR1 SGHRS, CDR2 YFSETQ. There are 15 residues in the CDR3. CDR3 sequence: CASSTGTRPEETQYF. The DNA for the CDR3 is TGCGCCAGCAGCACCGGAACCAGGCCTGAAGAGACCCAGTACTTC.

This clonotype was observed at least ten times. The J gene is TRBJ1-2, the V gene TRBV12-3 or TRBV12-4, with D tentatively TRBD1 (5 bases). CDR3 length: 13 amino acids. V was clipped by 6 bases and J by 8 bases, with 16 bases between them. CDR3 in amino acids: CASSYTSGMGYTF. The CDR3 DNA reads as TGTGCCAGCAGCTATACCTCAGGGATGGGCTACACCTTC.

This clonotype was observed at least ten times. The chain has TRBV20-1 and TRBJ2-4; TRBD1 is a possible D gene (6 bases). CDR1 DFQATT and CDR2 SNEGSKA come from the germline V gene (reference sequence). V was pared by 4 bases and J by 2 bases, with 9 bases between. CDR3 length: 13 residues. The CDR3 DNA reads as TGCAGTGCTAACAGGGTTACCAAAAACATTCAGTACTTC. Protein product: CSANRVTKNIQYF.

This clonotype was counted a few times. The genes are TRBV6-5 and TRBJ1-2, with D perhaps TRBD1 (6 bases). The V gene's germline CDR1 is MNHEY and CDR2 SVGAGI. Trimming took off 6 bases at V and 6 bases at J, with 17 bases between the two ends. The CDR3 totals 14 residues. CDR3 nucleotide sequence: TGTGCCAGCAGAACACCGGGGGGCGACGATGGCTACACCTTC. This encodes CASRTPGGDDGYTF.

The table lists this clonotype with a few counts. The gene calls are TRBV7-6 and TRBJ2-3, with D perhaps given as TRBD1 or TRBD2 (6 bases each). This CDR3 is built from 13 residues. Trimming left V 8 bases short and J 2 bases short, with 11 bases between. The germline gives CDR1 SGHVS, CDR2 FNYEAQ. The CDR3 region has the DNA TGTGCCAGCGGGGGGCGAATCACAGATACGCAGTATTTT. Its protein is CASGGRITDTQYF.

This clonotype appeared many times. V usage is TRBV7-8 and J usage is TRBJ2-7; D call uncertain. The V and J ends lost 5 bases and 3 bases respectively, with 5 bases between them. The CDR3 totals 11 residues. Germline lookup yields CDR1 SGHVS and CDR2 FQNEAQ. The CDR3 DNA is TGTGCCAGCAGCCCCAACTACGAGCAGTACTTC. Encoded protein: CASSPNYEQYF.

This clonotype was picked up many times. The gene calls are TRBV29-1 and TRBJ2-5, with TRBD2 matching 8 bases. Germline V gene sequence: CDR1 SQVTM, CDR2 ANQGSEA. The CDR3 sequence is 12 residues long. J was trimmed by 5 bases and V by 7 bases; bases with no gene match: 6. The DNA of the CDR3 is TGCAGCGCGGTAGCGGGGCTTGAGACCCAGTACTTC. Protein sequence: CSAVAGLETQYF.

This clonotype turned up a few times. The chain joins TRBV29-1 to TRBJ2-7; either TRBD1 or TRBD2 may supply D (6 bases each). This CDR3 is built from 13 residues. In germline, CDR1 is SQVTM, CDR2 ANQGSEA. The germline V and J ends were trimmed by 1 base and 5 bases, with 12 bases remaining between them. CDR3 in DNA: TGCAGCGTTGAAGGGGGGGCAGGGCACGAGCAGTACTTC. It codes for CSVEGGAGHEQYF.

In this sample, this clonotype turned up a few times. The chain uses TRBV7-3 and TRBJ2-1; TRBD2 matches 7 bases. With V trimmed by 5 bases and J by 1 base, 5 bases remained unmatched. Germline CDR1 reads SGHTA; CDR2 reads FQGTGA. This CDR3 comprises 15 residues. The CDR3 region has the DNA TGTGCCAGCAGCCTTGGGGGGGGTTCCTACAATGAGCAGTTCTTC. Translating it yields CASSLGGGSYNEQFF.

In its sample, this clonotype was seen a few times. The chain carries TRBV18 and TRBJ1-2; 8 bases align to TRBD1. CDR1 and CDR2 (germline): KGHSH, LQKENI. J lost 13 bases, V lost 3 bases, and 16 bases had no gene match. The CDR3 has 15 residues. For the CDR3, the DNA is TGTGCCAGCTCACCTACAGCCGAGGGACAGGCACTACGCACCTTC. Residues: CASSPTAEGQALRTF.

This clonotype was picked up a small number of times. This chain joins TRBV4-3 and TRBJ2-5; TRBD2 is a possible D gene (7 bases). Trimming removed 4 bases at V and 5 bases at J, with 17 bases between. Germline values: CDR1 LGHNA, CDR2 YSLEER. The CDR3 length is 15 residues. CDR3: CASSPRLGGQETQYF. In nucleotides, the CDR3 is TGCGCCAGCAGCCCCAGACTGGGGGGGCAGGAGACCCAGTACTTC.

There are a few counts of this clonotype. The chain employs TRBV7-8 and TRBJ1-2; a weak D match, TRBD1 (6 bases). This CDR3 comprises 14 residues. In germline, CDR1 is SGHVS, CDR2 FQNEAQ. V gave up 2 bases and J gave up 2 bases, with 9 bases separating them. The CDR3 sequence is CASSLRGENYGYTF. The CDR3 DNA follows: TGTGCCAGCAGCTTAAGGGGGGAGAACTATGGCTACACCTTC.

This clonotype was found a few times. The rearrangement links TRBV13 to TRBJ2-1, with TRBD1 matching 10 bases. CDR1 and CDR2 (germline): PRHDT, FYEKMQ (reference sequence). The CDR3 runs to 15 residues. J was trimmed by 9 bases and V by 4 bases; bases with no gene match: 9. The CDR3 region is CASSSPQGQGGEQFF. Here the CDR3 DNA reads TGTGCCAGCAGCTCCCCCCAAGGACAGGGGGGTGAGCAGTTCTTC.

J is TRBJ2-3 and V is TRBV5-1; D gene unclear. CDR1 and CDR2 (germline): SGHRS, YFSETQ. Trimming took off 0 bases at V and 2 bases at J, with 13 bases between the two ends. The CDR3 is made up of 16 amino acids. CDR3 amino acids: CASSLDPALLTDTQYF. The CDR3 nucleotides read TGCGCCAGCAGCTTGGATCCAGCGCTCCTCACAGATACGCAGTATTTT.

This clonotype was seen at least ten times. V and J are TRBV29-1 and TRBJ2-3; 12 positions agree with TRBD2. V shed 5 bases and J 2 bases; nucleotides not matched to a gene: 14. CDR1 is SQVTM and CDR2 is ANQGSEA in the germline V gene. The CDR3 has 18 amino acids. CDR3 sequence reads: CSVPFGLAGTLTTDTQYF. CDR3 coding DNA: TGCAGCGTTCCTTTTGGACTAGCGGGGACACTAACCACAGATACGCAGTATTTT.

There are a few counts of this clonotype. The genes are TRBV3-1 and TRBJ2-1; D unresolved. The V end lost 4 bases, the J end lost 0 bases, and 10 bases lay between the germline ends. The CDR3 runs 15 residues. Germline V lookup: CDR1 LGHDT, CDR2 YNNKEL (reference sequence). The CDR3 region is CASSPSSLSYNEQFF. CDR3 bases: TGTGCCAGCAGCCCGTCCTCACTCTCCTACAATGAGCAGTTCTTC.

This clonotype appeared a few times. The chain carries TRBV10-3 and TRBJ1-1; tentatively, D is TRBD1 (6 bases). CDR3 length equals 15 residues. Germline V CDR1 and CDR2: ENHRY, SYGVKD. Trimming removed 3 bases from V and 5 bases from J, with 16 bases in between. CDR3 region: CAISDRGGAVTEAFF. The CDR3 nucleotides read TGTGCCATCAGTGACCGGGGGGGCGCGGTAACTGAAGCTTTCTTT.

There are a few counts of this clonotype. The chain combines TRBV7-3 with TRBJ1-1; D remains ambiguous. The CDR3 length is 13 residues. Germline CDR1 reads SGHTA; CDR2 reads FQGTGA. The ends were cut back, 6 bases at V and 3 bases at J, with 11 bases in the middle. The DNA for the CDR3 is TGTGCCAGCAGTCGGGATTTGGACACTGAAGCTTTCTTT. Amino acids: CASSRDLDTEAFF.

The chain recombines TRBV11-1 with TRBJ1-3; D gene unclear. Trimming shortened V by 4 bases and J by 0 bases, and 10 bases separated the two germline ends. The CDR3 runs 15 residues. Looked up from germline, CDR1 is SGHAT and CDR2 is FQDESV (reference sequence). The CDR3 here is CASSSDGYSGNTIYF. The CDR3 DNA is TGTGCCAGCAGCTCAGACGGATACTCTGGAAACACCATATATTTT.

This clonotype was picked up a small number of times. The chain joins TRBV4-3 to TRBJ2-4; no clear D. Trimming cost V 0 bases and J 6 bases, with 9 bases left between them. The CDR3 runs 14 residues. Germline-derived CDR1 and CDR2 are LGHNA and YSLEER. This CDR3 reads CASSQEVSRNIQYF. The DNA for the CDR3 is TGCGCCAGCAGCCAAGAGGTTTCGAGAAACATTCAGTACTTC.

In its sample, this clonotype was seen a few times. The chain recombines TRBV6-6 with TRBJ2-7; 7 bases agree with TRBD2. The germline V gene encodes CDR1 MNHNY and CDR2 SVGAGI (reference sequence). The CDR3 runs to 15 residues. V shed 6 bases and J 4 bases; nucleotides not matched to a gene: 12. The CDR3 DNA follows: TGTGCCAGCAGCCATCGGGTCGGGGGGAAGTACGAGCAGTACTTC. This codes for CASSHRVGGKYEQYF.

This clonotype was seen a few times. CDR3 in DNA: TGTGCCAGCAGCCCAGTAGGTGGGACGAACACCGGGGAGCTGTTTTTT. Its translation: CASSPVGGTNTGELFF. This sequence joins TRBV7-8 and TRBJ2-2; D not resolved. Germline V gene sequence: CDR1 SGHVS, CDR2 FQNEAQ. Trimming removed 5 bases from V and 0 bases from J, with 13 bases in between. The CDR3 is 16 amino acids.

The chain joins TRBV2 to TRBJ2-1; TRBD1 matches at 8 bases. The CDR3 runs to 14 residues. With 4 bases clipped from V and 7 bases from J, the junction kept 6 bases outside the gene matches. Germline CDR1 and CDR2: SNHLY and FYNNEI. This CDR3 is CASSVQGARNEQFF. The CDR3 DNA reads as TGTGCCAGCAGTGTTCAGGGGGCGAGAAATGAGCAGTTCTTC.

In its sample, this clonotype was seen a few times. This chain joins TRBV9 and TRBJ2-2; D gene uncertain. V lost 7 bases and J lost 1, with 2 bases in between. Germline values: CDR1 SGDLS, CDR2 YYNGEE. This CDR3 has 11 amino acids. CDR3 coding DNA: TGTGCCAGCCAGAACACCGGGGAGCTGTTTTTT. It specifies CASQNTGELFF.